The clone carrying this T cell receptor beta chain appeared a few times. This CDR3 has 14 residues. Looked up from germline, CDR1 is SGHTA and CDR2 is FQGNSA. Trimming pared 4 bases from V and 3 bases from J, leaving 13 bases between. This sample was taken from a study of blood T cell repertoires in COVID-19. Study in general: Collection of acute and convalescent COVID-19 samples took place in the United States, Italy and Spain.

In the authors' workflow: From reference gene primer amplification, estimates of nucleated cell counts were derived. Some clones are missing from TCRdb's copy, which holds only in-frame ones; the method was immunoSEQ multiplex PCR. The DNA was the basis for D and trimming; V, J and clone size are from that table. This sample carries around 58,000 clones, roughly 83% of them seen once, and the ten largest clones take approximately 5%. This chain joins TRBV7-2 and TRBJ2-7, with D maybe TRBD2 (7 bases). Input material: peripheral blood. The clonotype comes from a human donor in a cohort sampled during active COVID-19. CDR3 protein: CASSSQGGYYEQYF. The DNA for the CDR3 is TGTGCCAGCAGCTCACAGGGAGGGTACTACGAGCAGTACTTC.